Below, one TCR beta chain is given with its context. There is no known antigen for this receptor. Per-base qualities were not stored, and no clone one base away is much larger. This record belongs to a study of Tregs in tolerant kidney transplant recipients (dated by TCRdb to about 2019). About the full investigation: Before combined kidney and bone marrow transplantation, this study identified donor-specific regulatory T cells using TCRbeta sequencing and then followed those same cells after transplant.

For TCRbeta CDR3 sequencing, genomic DNA was extracted from sorted cells using the QIAGEN DNeasy Blood and Tissue Kit. Through immunoSEQ, high-throughput TCRbeta CDR3 sequencing was done commercially, including PCR amplification with internal controls and bias correction. The authors' analysis ran thus. A unique productive TCRbeta sequence was defined by the CDR3 nucleotide sequence when primers matched, and otherwise by the CDR3 amino acid sequence together with the Vbeta and Jbeta genes. As a correction for sorting error, sequences shared between sorted populations at a frequency ratio of 2:1 or less were discarded, and the remaining shared sequences were assigned to the higher population. Donor-reactive sequences were defined as at least 5-fold expanded in CFSE-low cells versus unstimulated cells, with frequency of at least 0.01% in CFSE-low cells. Repertoire divergence was quantified by Jensen-Shannon divergence calculated from the top 100 TCRbeta sequences ranked by frequency. When a sample had multiple sequencing runs, each run was corrected for sorting error separately and the runs were then pooled. As stored in TCRdb, this immuneACCESS dataset retains in-frame rearrangements with V and J assigned. A fraction of the clones does not appear; measured against another copy, unresolved V genes explain less than half of the discrepancy, and the remainder lacks a known reason. Clonal size and the V and J genes are those of that table, whereas D and trimming came from the DNA. The sample includes about 64,000 clones, with over 75% observed a single time. Clones ranked in the top ten supply roughly 4% of the sample.

Beyond this particular receptor, the publication reports: Biological reproducibility was not directly assessed, although technical replication error appeared to be minimal. For some patients, the PCR primers changed as time went on, which meant samples from those patients could not be compared with one another at the nucleotide level. Because the study included only a small number of patients, the results must be confirmed in larger populations and under other immunosuppression protocols. Expanding Tregs with activated donor B cells appeared to identify the most biologically relevant and donor-specific TCRbeta repertoire. In tolerant patients, the expansion of donor-specific Tregs was greater than global Treg expansion, suggesting that the expansion was antigen-driven rather than nonspecific.

The CDR3, from cysteine to phenylalanine, totals 16 residues. Only CDR3 DNA remains: 48 bases, in frame from the first base. CDR1 LNHDA and CDR2 SQIVND are derived from the germline V gene (reference sequence). V sheds 3 bases and J sheds 2 bases, leaving 13 bases between their ends. The time point label of this sample denotes: 6 months after combined kidney and bone marrow transplant. Related donors were used in the transplants with nonmyeloablative bone marrow transplantation, and mixed chimerism was transient in the human trials. Unstimulated Tregs (CD4+CD25+CD127-), CD4+ non-Tregs (CD4+CD25-), CD4 and CD8 cells were FACS-sorted from thawed PBMCs. The patients were a few recipients of combined kidney and bone marrow transplants from the ITN036ST trial, and samples were available only for these trial subjects. Healthy control blood was processed by Ficoll density gradient to PBMCs and cryopreserved; patient PBMCs were collected before and after transplant.

The chain joins TRBV19 to TRBJ2-2, with TRBD2 tentatively as D gene (7 bases match). This clonotype was sampled from a human patient who received a combined kidney and bone marrow transplant. After a transplant, the graft donor may have provided part of the T cells. Here the sequenced sample was CD4+ T cells from blood (PBMCs), taken 6 months after the transplant. Read as DNA, the sequence is TGTGCCAGTAGTATGATAGGGGGGGACAACACCGGGGAGCTGTTTTTT. Its translation reads: CASSMIGGDNTGELFF.